This TCR beta chain was documented in a study of T cells in Graves' hyperthyroidism and ophthalmopathy. Findings and limits, study-wide: Most thyroid clonotypes that were expanded above 0.001 also turned up in blood.

V gave up 2 bases and J gave up 4 bases, with 24 bases separating them. The CDR3 has 19 amino acids. The germline V gene has CDR1 MNHEY and CDR2 SVGAGI. What was amplified from RNA transcripts were TCR beta CDR3 regions. The HTBI primer set was used in a first-round RT-PCR of the TCR CDR3. TCRdb itself ran the multiplex PCR reads through MiXCR, one entry per CDR3 protein. Of around 690,000 distinct CDR3 sequences in the sample, 15% to 20% were seen once. A word on this clonotype: What it binds is not known.

This clonotype was sampled from a man aged 45-60 years with Graves' hyperthyroidism. The V call is TRBV6-5, the J call TRBJ2-1; perhaps TRBD2 as D (7 bases). What was sequenced was blood. CDR3 region: CASSYRTTGAAGKYNEQFF. Written as DNA, the CDR3 is TGTGCCAGCAGTTACCGGACGACGGGGGCAGCGGGAAAATACAATGAGCAGTTCTTC.